This TCR beta chain was sequenced for a study of T cell responses to AZD1222 COVID-19 vaccine. TCRdb's table, derived via immunoSEQ multiplex PCR, lists solely in-frame clones and lacks some. Here the sample spans 120,000 or so clones, about 85% being singletons. Per germline, CDR1 MNHEY and CDR2 SMNVEV (reference sequence). The CDR3 length is 13 residues. Trimming removed 6 bases at V and 8 bases at J, with 16 bases between. For this clone: No antigen is known for it.

General study points: Most donors were white British, females outnumbered males, and clonal diversity was possibly underestimated. Without day 14 samples, only post-peak T cell repertoires were studied.

The specimen comprised peripheral blood, sampled on day 0 of AZD1222 vaccination. The sequence was collected from an adult in good health. The chain uses TRBV27 and TRBJ1-1, with no clear D. The CDR3 loop is CASSRRSGNEAFF. CDR3 DNA sequence: TGTGCCAGCAGCCGACGATCCGGGAACGAAGCTTTCTTT.